Given below is one T cell receptor (beta chain) in context. This sample stems from a study of metastatic and nonmetastatic thyroid tumors. On the study more broadly: The study looked at repertoires side by side in blood and in tumor or nodule tissue from malignant and benign thyroid patients.

Not a single patient had been given any form of treatment at any point before undergoing thyroid surgery. MiXCR was used by TCRdb to re-call the PCR reads. The sample has approximately 39,000 clones, roughly 20% seen once; the top ten hold around a sixth. Trimming took 5 bases from V and 0 from J, leaving 11 bases between them. The CDR3 is made up of 14 amino acids. The V gene is TRBV12-3 or TRBV12-4, the J gene TRBJ2-7; D gene unclear. This clonotype originated in a female donor with papillary thyroid cancer or a benign thyroid nodule (not recorded which). Some clones in this sample may be carry-over from other donors' samples. Material: blood. For the CDR3, the DNA is TGTGCCAGCAGTGATAATTCCCTCTCCTACGAGCAGTACTTC. This encodes CASSDNSLSYEQYF.